This is a list of T cell receptor beta chains from one sample in a study of naive and memory T cell subsets. Via MiXCR, TCRdb re-called the UMI-ligation and nested PCR reads, giving one row per CDR3 protein. The sample lists roughly 150,000 distinct CDR3 sequences, roughly 20% seen once, with 0.11% in the top ten. The sample was naive CD4+ T cells from blood. Every receptor here comes from a human donor in good health. Both conserved end residues are part of each CDR3. A D gene is named only where the DNA matches it firmly. Size values are once, few and many counts, or a class for expanded clones, and some rows have none.

clone_size: .; v_call: TRBV7-8; j_call: TRBJ2-1; d_call: .; cdr3_aa: CASSLGLAWYNEQFF; cdr3_nt: TGTGCCAGCAGCTTAGGTCTAGCATGGTACAATGAGCAGTTCTTC
clone_size: many; v_call: TRBV20-1; j_call: TRBJ1-5; d_call: .; cdr3_aa: CSARDSNQPQHF; cdr3_nt: TGCAGTGCTAGGGACAGCAATCAGCCCCAGCATTTT
clone_size: few; v_call: TRBV11-2; j_call: TRBJ2-1; d_call: TRBD2; cdr3_aa: CASSLGGTSSYNEQFF; cdr3_nt: TGTGCCAGCAGCTTAGGAGGGACTAGCTCCTACAATGAGCAGTTCTTC
clone_size: .; v_call: TRBV6-5; j_call: TRBJ2-2; d_call: .; cdr3_aa: CASAPRANTGELFF; cdr3_nt: TGTGCCAGCGCGCCGCGCGCGAACACCGGGGAGCTGTTTTTT
clone_size: many; v_call: TRBV5-4; j_call: TRBJ2-3; d_call: TRBD2; cdr3_aa: CASSLGLAGGDTQYF; cdr3_nt: TGTGCCAGCAGCCTCGGACTAGCGGGAGGAGATACGCAGTATTTT
clone_size: .; v_call: TRBV2; j_call: TRBJ2-1; d_call: TRBD1; cdr3_aa: CASSVRRGPYNEQFF; cdr3_nt: TGTGCCAGCAGTGTTCGCAGGGGGCCCTACAATGAGCAGTTCTTC
clone_size: .; v_call: TRBV5-8; j_call: TRBJ2-1; d_call: TRBD2; cdr3_aa: CASSLLAVTYNEQFF; cdr3_nt: TGTGCCAGCAGCTTACTAGCGGTAACCTACAATGAGCAGTTCTTC
clone_size: .; v_call: TRBV20-1; j_call: TRBJ2-1; d_call: TRBD2; cdr3_aa: CSAPFSGSRNEQFF; cdr3_nt: TGCAGTGCTCCCTTTAGCGGGAGTAGGAATGAGCAGTTCTTC
clone_size: .; v_call: TRBV6-1; j_call: TRBJ2-1; d_call: TRBD1; cdr3_aa: CASSEAVTGGNEQFF; cdr3_nt: TGTGCCAGCAGTGAAGCTGTGACAGGGGGCAATGAGCAGTTCTTC
clone_size: few; v_call: TRBV4-2; j_call: TRBJ2-5; d_call: .; cdr3_aa: CASSQERTLGKETQYF; cdr3_nt: TGTGCCAGCAGCCAAGAGCGGACTCTCGGAAAAGAGACCCAGTACTTC
clone_size: .; v_call: TRBV7-2; j_call: TRBJ1-1; d_call: .; cdr3_aa: CASSLGGRSNEAFF; cdr3_nt: TGTGCCAGCAGCTTAGGCGGTCGGTCTAATGAAGCTTTCTTT
clone_size: few; v_call: TRBV6-2/TRBV6-3; j_call: TRBJ2-2; d_call: .; cdr3_aa: CASSYLQTTGELFF; cdr3_nt: TGTGCCAGCAGTTACTTACAGACCACCGGGGAGCTGTTTTTT
clone_size: .; v_call: TRBV12-3/TRBV12-4; j_call: TRBJ2-1; d_call: TRBD2; cdr3_aa: CASSPSGLAGGPDEQFF; cdr3_nt: TGTGCCAGCAGTCCCAGCGGGCTAGCGGGAGGGCCGGATGAGCAGTTCTTC
clone_size: .; v_call: TRBV6-5; j_call: TRBJ1-2; d_call: TRBD1; cdr3_aa: CASSTSDRATLSNYGYTF; cdr3_nt: TGTGCCAGCAGTACCTCTGACAGGGCCACATTGTCTAACTATGGCTACACCTTC
clone_size: few; v_call: TRBV24-1; j_call: TRBJ2-1; d_call: TRBD2; cdr3_aa: CATSDRTGTSYNEQFF; cdr3_nt: TGTGCCACCAGTGACCGGACTGGGACTAGCTACAATGAGCAGTTCTTC
clone_size: .; v_call: TRBV5-1; j_call: TRBJ2-1; d_call: .; cdr3_aa: CASSSLAFTEQFF; cdr3_nt: TGCGCCAGCAGCTCCCTAGCGTTCACTGAGCAGTTCTTC
clone_size: few; v_call: TRBV5-1; j_call: TRBJ2-7; d_call: TRBD1; cdr3_aa: CASSLRDSEQYF; cdr3_nt: TGCGCCAGCAGCTTGCGGGACAGCGAGCAGTACTTC
clone_size: .; v_call: TRBV9; j_call: TRBJ2-4; d_call: TRBD1; cdr3_aa: CASSNAGQGENIQYF; cdr3_nt: TGTGCCAGCAGCAACGCGGGACAGGGCGAAAACATTCAGTACTTC
clone_size: few; v_call: TRBV4-1; j_call: TRBJ1-1; d_call: TRBD1; cdr3_aa: CASSRRRTGEAFF; cdr3_nt: TGCGCCAGCAGCCGGCGTAGGACAGGTGAAGCTTTCTTT
clone_size: .; v_call: TRBV5-1; j_call: TRBJ1-1; d_call: .; cdr3_aa: CASSFEGWVDTEAFF; cdr3_nt: TGCGCCAGCAGCTTCGAGGGTTGGGTGGACACTGAAGCTTTCTTT
clone_size: few; v_call: TRBV5-8; j_call: TRBJ2-7; d_call: .; cdr3_aa: CASSFYYEQYF; cdr3_nt: TGTGCCAGCAGCTTTTACTACGAGCAGTACTTC
clone_size: .; v_call: TRBV6-1; j_call: TRBJ2-1; d_call: TRBD1; cdr3_aa: CASSERQGMVWDEQFF; cdr3_nt: TGTGCCAGCAGTGAAAGACAGGGGATGGTGTGGGATGAGCAGTTCTTC
clone_size: .; v_call: TRBV15; j_call: TRBJ2-1; d_call: .; cdr3_aa: CATSRDGRRENEQFF; cdr3_nt: TGTGCCACCAGCAGAGACGGGAGACGGGAAAATGAGCAGTTCTTC
clone_size: .; v_call: TRBV12-3/TRBV12-4; j_call: TRBJ1-5; d_call: TRBD1; cdr3_aa: CASSSIPGTGNQPQHF; cdr3_nt: TGTGCCAGCAGCTCTATCCCCGGGACAGGGAATCAGCCCCAGCATTTT
clone_size: few; v_call: TRBV20-1; j_call: TRBJ2-3; d_call: TRBD1; cdr3_aa: CSARRQGTDTQYF; cdr3_nt: TGCAGTGCCAGACGACAGGGAACAGATACGCAGTATTTT
clone_size: .; v_call: TRBV4-3; j_call: TRBJ2-7; d_call: TRBD2; cdr3_aa: CASSHIAGGRAYEQYF; cdr3_nt: TGCGCCAGCAGCCACATAGCGGGAGGGAGGGCCTACGAGCAGTACTTC
clone_size: .; v_call: TRBV6-5; j_call: TRBJ1-4; d_call: TRBD1; cdr3_aa: CASSEMRGQGGKLFF; cdr3_nt: TGTGCCAGCAGTGAGATGCGGGGACAGGGTGGAAAACTGTTTTTT
clone_size: few; v_call: TRBV20-1; j_call: TRBJ1-5; d_call: TRBD1; cdr3_aa: CSVPDRENQPQHF; cdr3_nt: TGCAGTGTCCCGGACAGGGAGAATCAGCCCCAGCATTTT
clone_size: .; v_call: TRBV11-2; j_call: TRBJ2-1; d_call: TRBD1; cdr3_aa: CASSFLTGWEQFF; cdr3_nt: TGTGCCAGCAGCTTCCTGACAGGGTGGGAGCAGTTCTTC
clone_size: .; v_call: TRBV12-3/TRBV12-4; j_call: TRBJ1-5; d_call: .; cdr3_aa: CASSLTRSTQPQHF; cdr3_nt: TGTGCCAGCAGTTTAACCAGATCAACTCAGCCCCAGCATTTT
clone_size: .; v_call: TRBV2; j_call: TRBJ2-7; d_call: TRBD2; cdr3_aa: CATRLASEQYF; cdr3_nt: TGTGCCACCAGACTAGCGTCCGAGCAGTACTTC
clone_size: .; v_call: TRBV7-2; j_call: TRBJ1-1; d_call: TRBD1; cdr3_aa: CASSLVPTGRTEAFF; cdr3_nt: TGTGCCAGCAGCTTAGTGCCGACAGGGCGGACTGAAGCTTTCTTT
clone_size: .; v_call: TRBV27; j_call: TRBJ1-2; d_call: .; cdr3_aa: CASSLSSPLGYGYTF; cdr3_nt: TGTGCCAGCAGTTTATCGTCCCCTCTTGGTTATGGCTACACCTTC